One sample yielded the 20 T cell receptor beta chains listed below, sequenced in a study of shared clonotypes between healthy human individuals. Measured with immunoSEQ multiplex PCR; TCRdb has only the in-frame clones, and not every one. The table shows about half a million clones, with about 85% occurring only once. Sequencing used PBMCs. Every receptor here comes from a woman aged 40 to 50 in good health. Some clones in this sample may be carry-over from other donors' samples.

The chain combines TRBV25-1 with TRBJ1-1; maybe TRBD1 (5 bases). The CDR3 contains 13 residues. Germline V lookup: CDR1 MGHDK, CDR2 SYGVNS. Trimming pared 4 bases from V and 1 base from J, leaving 7 bases between. The CDR3: CASSAQGNTEAFF. DNA of the CDR3: TGTGCCAGCAGTGCTCAGGGGAACACTGAAGCTTTCTTT. Together with reference TRBV25-1 and TRBJ1-1, the CDR3 gives the full variable domain: EADIYQTPRYLVIGTGKKITLECSQTMGHDKMYWYQQDPGMELHLIHYSYGVNSTEKGDLSSESTVSRIRTEHFPLTLESARPSHTSQYLCASSAQGNTEAFFGQGTRLTVV.

Comments on this clone: This may stem from a read error, because a much larger clone lies one nucleotide away. Additional DNA sequences in this sample encode the identical CDR3. The genes are TRBV10-3 and TRBJ2-3; 12 bases match TRBD2. Germline CDR1 and CDR2: ENHRY and SYGVKD. This CDR3 is built from 15 residues. Trimming removed 5 bases from V and 9 bases from J; junction bases left unmatched: 9. In DNA, the CDR3 is TGTGCCATCAGTTTGGGACTAGCGGGTGGAGACACGCAGTATTTT. It encodes CAISLGLAGGDTQYF.

This clone was detected only a few times. The rearrangement uses TRBV28 and TRBJ2-6; TRBD2 matches 12 bases. This CDR3 comprises 16 residues. From germline, CDR1 is MDHEN and CDR2 SYDVKM. The J segment lost 2 bases and the V segment lost 6 bases, leaving 2 bases of the junction unmatched. This CDR3 is CASRLAGGTGANVLTF. DNA for the CDR3: TGTGCCAGCAGGCTAGCGGGAGGGACTGGGGCCAACGTCCTGACTTTC.

This chain connects TRBV5-1 to TRBJ2-7; D not resolved. With 0 bases removed from V and 5 bases from J, the gap between germline ends came to 6 bases. The CDR3 length is 12 residues. The germline gives CDR1 SGHRS, CDR2 YFSETQ. The CDR3 sequence: CASSLVSDEQYF. The CDR3 coding sequence is TGCGCCAGCAGCTTGGTCTCGGACGAGCAGTACTTC.

About this clone itself: The germline gene is not matched at one end of the junction; a read error may be the cause. The rearrangement joins TRBV7-7 to TRBJ2-2; TRBD2 aligns across 11 bases. Germline V gene sequence: CDR1 SSHAT, CDR2 FNYEAQ (reference sequence). CDR3 length equals 15 residues. The CDR3 reads CASSLGTSGTGELFF. Here the CDR3 DNA reads TGTGCTAGCAGCTTAGGGACTAGCGGCACCGGGGAGCTGTTTTTT.

A single count supports this clone. CDR3 in DNA: TGTGCCTGGAGTGCCCCCCCTACAGGGGCGTATGGCTACACCTTC. It codes for CAWSAPPTGAYGYTF. The rearrangement uses TRBV30 and TRBJ1-2; TRBD1 agrees at 7 bases. The V gene end was trimmed by 1 base and the J gene end by 5 bases; junction bases not matched to a gene: 10. This CDR3 region has 15 residues. Germline loops: CDR1 GTSNPN, CDR2 SVGIG (reference sequence).

This clone appeared a single time. A read error likely explains this, since a far larger clone differs by one base. This chain links TRBV30 with TRBJ2-7; no clear D gene. The CDR3 sequence is 12 residues long. Trimming took 5 bases from V and 3 from J, leaving 11 bases between them. Germline V gene sequence: CDR1 GTSNPN, CDR2 SVGIG (reference sequence). CDR3 residues: CAWGRHFYEQYF. The CDR3 DNA sequence: TGTGCCTGGGGTCGACACTTCTACGAGCAGTACTTC. Using reference TRBV30 and TRBJ2-7 for the parts outside the CDR3, the full variable domain is SQTIHQWPATLVQPVGSPLSLECTVEGTSNPNLYWYRQAAGRGLQLLFYSVGIGQISSEVPQNLSASRPQDRQFILSSKKLLLSDSGFYLCAWGRHFYEQYFGPGTRLTVT.

A few counts support this clone. The J gene is TRBJ2-2, the V gene TRBV10-1, with 8 bases lining up with TRBD2. Trimming removed 2 bases from V and 0 bases from J; junction bases left unmatched: 5. Germline CDR1 is WNHNN and CDR2 is SYGVQD (reference sequence). The CDR3 length is 17 residues. CDR3 nucleotides: TGCGCCAGCAGTGAGGCCACTAGCGGAGCGAACACCGGGGAGCTGTTTTTT. Its protein is CASSEATSGANTGELFF.

This chain uses TRBV6-1 with TRBJ1-2; weak D call: TRBD1 (5 bases). The CDR3 extends over 13 amino acids. V lost 4 bases and J 4 bases, leaving 10 bases between the germline ends. Germline V gene lookup returns CDR1 MNHNS and CDR2 SASEGT. CDR3 sequence: CASSGQFLYGYTF. In nucleotides, the CDR3 is TGTGCCAGCAGTGGACAGTTTCTCTATGGCTACACCTTC.

On this clone itself: Relative to the germline gene, one junction end is altered; a read error may explain this. The CDR3 reads CASSLDRGGTEAFF. CDR3 bases: TGTGCCAGCAGCCTAGACAGGGGAGGCACTGAAGCTTTCTTT. The rearrangement links TRBV11-2 to TRBJ1-1, with 8 nucleotides matching TRBD1. This CDR3 region has 14 residues. The germline V gene encodes CDR1 SGHAT and CDR2 FQNNGV.

This chain joins TRBV2 and TRBJ2-4; a weak D match, TRBD2 (7 bases). The CDR3 is 16 amino acids. The germline V gene has CDR1 SNHLY and CDR2 FYNNEI. The ends were cut back, 3 bases at V and 0 bases at J, with 12 bases in the middle. As DNA, the CDR3 is TGTGCCAGCAGTGAGGGAGGGGGGGAAGCCAAAAACATTCAGTACTTC. This codes for CASSEGGGEAKNIQYF.

Notes on this clone: A far larger clone is one base from this, pointing to a likely read error. This chain links TRBV29-1 with TRBJ2-2; 13 positions match TRBD2. The CDR3 covers 16 residues. In germline, CDR1 is SQVTM, CDR2 ANQGSEA. The CDR3: CSVPRTSGSSTGELLF. As DNA, the CDR3 is TGCAGCGTCCCCAGGACTAGCGGGAGCTCCACCGGGGAGCTGCTTTTT.

The chain combines TRBV2 with TRBJ1-2; a weak D match, TRBD1 (5 bases). The V gene lost 7 bases and the J gene lost 1 base, with 13 bases spanning the gap. The CDR3 is made up of 14 amino acids. CDR1 and CDR2 from the germline V gene are SNHLY and FYNNEI. CDR3 coding DNA: TGTGCCAGCACGGAGACAGACTTTAACTATGGCTACACCTTC. Encoded protein: CASTETDFNYGYTF.

The J gene is TRBJ2-6, the V gene TRBV4-1; 7 positions agree with TRBD2. This CDR3 is 19 amino acids long. From germline, CDR1 is MGHRA and CDR2 YSYEKL. After removal of 4 bases from V and 0 bases from J, the junction contained 12 bases not matched to a gene. The DNA for the CDR3 is TGCGCCAGCAGCCTCGGGGGAGGGAGACGGGTCTCTGGGGCCAACGTCCTGACTTTC. Protein product: CASSLGGGRRVSGANVLTF.

CDR3 protein: CASSVGEGNTGELFF. In DNA form, the CDR3 reads TGTGCCAGCAGCGTTGGGGAGGGGAACACCGGGGAGCTGTTTTTT. The chain has TRBV9 and TRBJ2-2, with 7 bases matching TRBD2. CDR1 and CDR2 from the germline V gene are SGDLS and YYNGEE. The CDR3 spans 15 residues. With 2 bases clipped from V and 1 base from J, the junction kept 2 bases outside the gene matches.

The gene calls are TRBV7-2 and TRBJ2-7; 7 bases line up with TRBD2. The CDR3 loop spans 14 amino acids. The ends lost 3 bases at V and 2 bases at J; junction bases unmatched: 4. Germline V gives CDR1 SGHTA, CDR2 FQGNSA. CDR3 protein: CASSLAGATYEQYF. The CDR3 DNA is TGTGCCAGCAGCTTGGCGGGAGCGACCTACGAGCAGTACTTC.

The rearrangement links TRBV2 to TRBJ2-1; 8 bases match TRBD2. This CDR3 has 14 residues. V dropped 7 bases and J dropped 10; count of bases not matched to a gene: 12. CDR1 SNHLY and CDR2 FYNNEI come from the germline V gene. CDR3 amino acids: CASKAGSGSSEQFF. DNA for the CDR3: TGTGCCAGCAAGGCTGGAAGCGGGAGCTCCGAGCAGTTCTTC.

V and J are TRBV6-1 and TRBJ1-2; D possibly corresponds to TRBD1 (5 bases). The CDR3 consists of 13 residues. Germline CDR1 reads MNHNS; CDR2 reads SASEGT. V dropped 8 bases and J dropped 1 base, with 11 bases sitting between them. CDR3 sequence reads: CASGRDNNYGYTF. The CDR3 DNA reads TGTGCCAGCGGCAGGGATAATAACTATGGCTACACCTTC.

The chain recombines TRBV29-1 with TRBJ2-7, with 11 bases matching TRBD2. The CDR3 consists of 14 residues. CDR1 SQVTM and CDR2 ANQGSEA come from the germline V gene. V shed 6 bases, J shed 7 bases, and the junction held 11 bases outside the gene matches. The CDR3 here is CSVATSGSPGEQYF. The CDR3 nucleotides are TGCAGCGTGGCTACTAGCGGGAGCCCGGGAGAGCAGTACTTC.

This clone was seen once. V is TRBV5-1 and J is TRBJ2-7; TRBD1 matches at 8 bases. Germline V gene sequence: CDR1 SGHRS, CDR2 YFSETQ. V shed 0 bases, J shed 3 bases, and the junction held 2 bases outside the gene matches. The CDR3 covers 14 residues. The CDR3 here is CASSLAGGVYEQYF. DNA for the CDR3: TGCGCCAGCAGCTTGGCAGGGGGCGTCTACGAGCAGTACTTC.